Each of the 2 T cell receptor beta chains below was sequenced from the same sample in a study of graft-versus-host responses after intestinal transplantation. Sequenced by immunoSEQ multiplex PCR; TCRdb stores in-frame clones only, minus some. The sample yields some 23,000 clones, approximately 93% seen once. The input for sequencing was PBMCs, taken 156 days after intestinal transplant. Receptors originate from a human patient who received an intestinal transplant, so some T cells may come from the graft donor.

The CDR3 nucleotides are TGTGCCAGCAGCTGGGGACGATCGGGACAAGTTAATTCACCCCTCCACTTT. Its protein product is CASSWGRSGQVNSPLHF. This sequence joins TRBV5-6 and TRBJ1-6; D possibly corresponds to TRBD1 (6 bases). Between the trimmed V and J ends, which lost 3 bases and 6 bases, there was a span of 19 bases. The germline V gene encodes CDR1 SGHDT and CDR2 YYEEEE. This CDR3 spans 17 amino acids.

The gene calls are TRBV7-8 and TRBJ2-1; tentatively, D is TRBD1 or TRBD2 (6 bases each). V lost 3 bases and J lost 8, with 20 bases in between. The CDR3 sequence is 16 residues long. Per the germline V gene, CDR1 is SGHVS and CDR2 is FQNEAQ. The CDR3 region has the DNA TGTGCCAGCAGCTTCAAGAGGCGTTTAGGGGGGCATGAGCAGTTCTTC. Protein: CASSFKRRLGGHEQFF.